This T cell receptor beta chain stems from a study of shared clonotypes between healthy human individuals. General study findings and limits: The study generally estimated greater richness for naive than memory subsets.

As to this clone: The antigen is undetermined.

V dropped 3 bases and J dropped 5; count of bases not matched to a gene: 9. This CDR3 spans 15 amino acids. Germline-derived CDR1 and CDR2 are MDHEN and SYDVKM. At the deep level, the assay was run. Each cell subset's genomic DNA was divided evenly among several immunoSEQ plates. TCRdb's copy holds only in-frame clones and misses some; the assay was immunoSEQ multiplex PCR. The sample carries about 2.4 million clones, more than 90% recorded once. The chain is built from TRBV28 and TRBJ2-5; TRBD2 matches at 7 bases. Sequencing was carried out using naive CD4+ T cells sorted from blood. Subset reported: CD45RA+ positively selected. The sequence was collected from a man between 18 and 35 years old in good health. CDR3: CASSFRDLRGETQYF. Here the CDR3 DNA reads TGTGCCAGCAGTTTTCGGGACTTGCGGGGGGAGACCCAGTACTTC.